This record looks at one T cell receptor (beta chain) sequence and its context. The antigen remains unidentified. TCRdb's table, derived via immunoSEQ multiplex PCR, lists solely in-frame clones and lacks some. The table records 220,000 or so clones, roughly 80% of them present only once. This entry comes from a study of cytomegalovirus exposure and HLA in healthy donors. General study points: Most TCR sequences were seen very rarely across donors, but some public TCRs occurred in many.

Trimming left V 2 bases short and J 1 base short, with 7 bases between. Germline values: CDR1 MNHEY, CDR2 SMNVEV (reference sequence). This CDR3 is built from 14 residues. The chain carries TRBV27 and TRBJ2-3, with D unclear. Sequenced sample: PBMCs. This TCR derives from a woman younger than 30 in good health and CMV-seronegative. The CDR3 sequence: CASSLGWGTDTQYF. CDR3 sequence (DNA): TGTGCCAGCAGTTTAGGTTGGGGCACAGATACGCAGTATTTT.